These T cell receptor beta chains were read from a single sample in a study of T cell repertoires in cytomegalovirus infection. TCRdb analysed the reads with MiXCR anew, one entry per CDR3 protein. The sample includes roughly 500,000 distinct CDR3 sequences, about 15% of them seen just once. The material sequenced was CD8+ T cells from PBMCs. These receptors all stem from a human donor in good health (CMV status not recorded). Some clones in this sample may be carry-over from other donors' samples. The CDR3 runs from the conserved cysteine through the conserved F or W. Each record gives: CDR3 protein, CDR3 DNA, D gene, V gene, J gene, clone size. A D gene is named only where the DNA matches it firmly. Rows give clone size only sometimes, using once, few, many, or a class for an expanded clone.

CASSESTRSYNEQFF	TGCGCCAGCAGTGAGTCGACGAGATCCTACAATGAGCAGTTCTTC	NA	TRBV10-1	TRBJ2-1	many
CASSFSTLLAGGVDTQYF	TGTGCCAGCAGTTTCTCGACCCTCCTAGCGGGGGGGGTAGATACGCAGTATTTT	TRBD2	TRBV27	TRBJ2-3	NA
CASSALTGGYGYTF	TGTGCCAGCAGCGCGCTGACAGGGGGGTATGGCTACACCTTC	TRBD1	TRBV7-9	TRBJ1-2	many
CASSSGPAEAFF	TGTGCCAGCAGCTCCGGACCCGCTGAAGCTTTCTTT	NA	TRBV7-9	TRBJ1-1	many
CASSLEATSGRNEQFF	TGTGCCAGCAGCTTAGAAGCGACTAGCGGGAGGAATGAGCAGTTCTTC	TRBD2	TRBV7-3	TRBJ2-1	many
CASSLRDISNTEAFF	TGTGCCAGCAGCTTAAGAGACATCTCGAACACTGAAGCTTTCTTT	NA	TRBV7-8	TRBJ1-1	many
CASSTNRGQAGELFF	TGTGCCAGCAGCACGAACAGGGGGCAGGCCGGGGAGCTGTTTTTT	TRBD1	TRBV5-4	TRBJ2-2	NA
CASSEEWTGGRTQYF	TGTGCCAGCAGTGAAGAGTGGACAGGGGGGAGGACCCAGTACTTC	TRBD1	TRBV6-1	TRBJ2-5	many
CASSFVGRGTEAFF	TGTGCCAGCAGCTTTGTCGGACGCGGCACTGAAGCTTTCTTT	NA	TRBV7-9	TRBJ1-1	many
CASSGTREAFF	TGTGCCAGCAGCGGGACACGCGAAGCTTTCTTT	NA	TRBV7-9	TRBJ1-1	many
CASLAGKDEQFF	TGTGCCAGCCTAGCGGGAAAGGATGAGCAGTTCTTC	TRBD2	TRBV18	TRBJ2-1	NA
CAISEDNYGYTF	TGTGCCATCAGTGAGGACAACTATGGCTACACCTTC	NA	TRBV10-3	TRBJ1-2	few
CAWSPGKRAYNEQFF	TGTGCCTGGAGCCCGGGCAAGCGGGCCTACAATGAGCAGTTCTTC	NA	TRBV30	TRBJ2-1	NA
CASSKRGAPTYEQYF	TGTGCCAGCAGTAAGAGGGGAGCTCCTACCTACGAGCAGTACTTC	NA	TRBV27	TRBJ2-7	few
CASSEERGQLSSYEQYF	TGTGCCAGCAGTGAGGAAAGGGGACAGTTGAGCTCCTACGAGCAGTACTTC	TRBD1	TRBV6-4	TRBJ2-7	NA
CACGGGSSYNEQFF	TGTGCCTGCGGGGGAGGTTCCTCCTACAATGAGCAGTTCTTC	TRBD2	TRBV28	TRBJ2-1	NA
CASRGVGTDTQYF	TGCGCCAGCAGGGGGGTGGGCACAGATACGCAGTATTTT	NA	TRBV4-1	TRBJ2-3	NA
CASSRTLLRVYTF	TGTGCCAGCAGTCGAACCCTTCTGAGGGTTTACACCTTC	NA	TRBV9	TRBJ1-2	NA
CASSSRDTSTGELFF	TGTGCCAGCAGCTCCCGGGACACCTCCACCGGGGAGCTGTTTTTT	NA	TRBV11-3	TRBJ2-2	few
CASSVEGRFYGYTF	TGTGCCAGCAGCGTTGAGGGCCGGTTCTATGGCTACACCTTC	NA	TRBV9	TRBJ1-2	NA
CAIWEGGADNEQFF	TGTGCAATTTGGGAGGGAGGGGCCGACAATGAGCAGTTCTTC	TRBD2	TRBV7-9	TRBJ2-1	NA
CASSYAKGPTNEQFF	TGTGCCAGCAGTTACGCTAAAGGGCCAACCAATGAGCAGTTCTTC	NA	TRBV6-2/TRBV6-3	TRBJ2-1	few
CSVEREAPYEQYF	TGCAGCGTTGAGCGGGAGGCACCCTACGAGCAGTACTTC	TRBD2	TRBV29-1	TRBJ2-7	NA
CASTPWGEDFQPQHF	TGTGCCAGTACCCCCTGGGGGGAGGATTTCCAGCCCCAGCATTTT	NA	TRBV19	TRBJ1-5	few
CSAPPGGDSTDTRYF	TGCAGTGCTCCCCCTGGGGGGGATAGCACAGATACGCGGTATTTT	TRBD2	TRBV20-1	TRBJ2-3	NA
CASCAGGVNEQFF	TGTGCCAGCTGCGCGGGAGGGGTCAATGAGCAGTTCTTC	TRBD2	TRBV7-9	TRBJ2-1	NA
CASSLGDEQCF	TGTGCCAGCAGCTTGGGTGACGAGCAGTGCTTC	NA	TRBV7-3	TRBJ2-7	NA
CASSLVIGNEQYF	TGTGCCAGCAGCTTAGTGATAGGAAACGAGCAGTACTTC	NA	TRBV7-9	TRBJ2-7	few
CASSPMGSKNIQYF	TGTGCCAGCAGCCCCATGGGGTCCAAAAACATTCAGTACTTC	NA	TRBV5-8	TRBJ2-4	many
CSAREDRESYEQYF	TGCAGTGCTAGAGAGGACAGGGAGTCCTACGAGCAGTACTTC	TRBD1	TRBV20-1	TRBJ2-7	few
CASSNPGQGAYNEQFF	TGTGCCAGCAGCAACCCAGGACAGGGGGCATACAATGAGCAGTTCTTC	TRBD1	TRBV7-8	TRBJ2-1	many
CASSPDFPVTDTQYF	TGTGCCAGCAGCCCCGACTTTCCCGTCACAGATACGCAGTATTTT	NA	TRBV7-9	TRBJ2-3	many
CATSDLKAGAPSDNEQFF	TGTGCCACCAGTGATTTAAAAGCGGGAGCCCCCTCCGACAATGAGCAGTTCTTC	TRBD2	TRBV24-1	TRBJ2-1	many
CASSQQADEQFF	TGCGCCAGCAGCCAACAGGCGGATGAGCAGTTCTTC	NA	TRBV4-1	TRBJ2-1	few
CASSGGIVGSYNEQFF	TGTGCCAGCAGTGGGGGCATTGTAGGATCCTACAATGAGCAGTTCTTC	NA	TRBV6-5	TRBJ2-1	NA
CASSLPGQTQDF	TGTGCCAGCAGTCTCCCCGGGCAGACCCAGGACTTC	NA	TRBV27	TRBJ2-5	once
CASSEVVAGGRARETQYF	TGTGCCAGCAGTGAAGTGGTAGCGGGAGGGCGGGCGAGGGAGACCCAGTACTTC	TRBD2	TRBV6-1	TRBJ2-5	NA
CASTSGGGSYNEQFF	TGTGCCAGCACCTCCGGGGGGGGGTCGTACAATGAGCAGTTCTTC	TRBD2	TRBV12-3/TRBV12-4	TRBJ2-1	NA
CASSQRTGLGEKLFF	TGTGCCAGCAGCCAAAGGACAGGGCTGGGGGAAAAACTGTTTTTT	TRBD1	TRBV5-4	TRBJ1-4	few
CASSQDSDGSFNEKLFF	TGTGCCAGCAGCCAAGATAGCGACGGATCATTTAATGAAAAACTGTTTTTT	NA	TRBV4-2	TRBJ1-4	NA
CASSPPVGDSPLHF	TGTGCCAGCAGCCCCCCCGTGGGTGATTCACCCCTCCACTTT	NA	TRBV11-2	TRBJ1-6	many
CASSYSSLAGADTQYF	TGTGCCAGCAGTTACTCCTCTCTTGCGGGGGCAGATACGCAGTATTTT	TRBD2	TRBV6-5	TRBJ2-3	few
CASSSRLVPHSYEQYF	TGTGCCAGCAGCTCCAGACTTGTTCCCCACTCCTACGAGCAGTACTTC	NA	TRBV7-9	TRBJ2-7	many
CASTGGDEKLFF	TGTGCCAGCACCGGAGGGGATGAAAAACTGTTTTTT	NA	TRBV12-3/TRBV12-4	TRBJ1-4	NA
CASSPRDRERAEAFF	TGTGCCAGCAGCCCCAGGGACAGGGAGAGGGCTGAAGCTTTCTTT	TRBD1	TRBV7-8	TRBJ1-1	many
CATSILSHRDEQYF	TGTGCCACCAGCATCCTCAGCCATAGGGACGAGCAGTACTTC	NA	TRBV15	TRBJ2-7	many
CAISGGREYEQYF	TGTGCCATCAGTGGGGGCAGGGAGTACGAGCAGTACTTC	NA	TRBV10-3	TRBJ2-7	few
CASSHPERGGYEQYF	TGTGCCAGCAGCCACCCGGAGCGGGGGGGCTACGAGCAGTACTTC	TRBD2	TRBV7-9	TRBJ2-7	many